This T cell receptor (beta chain) is from a study of CD8+CD57+ T cells in acquired aplastic anemia. At the level of the study: Sorted CD4+ and CD8+ cells gave an average of around 3.1 ug of DNA. Study findings and constraints: Common to patients and controls were twenty-nine CD8+ CDR3 sequences.

Details on this clonotype: Its antigen is unknown.

Genomic DNA constituted the template upon which TCR beta VDJ and CDR3 profiling was performed. TCRdb re-analysed the reads in MiXCR, keeping a single row per CDR3 protein. The sample lists 150,000 or so distinct CDR3 sequences; about 48% were seen once. The patients chosen for sequencing had shown expansion of CD8+CD57+ cells (detected by flow cytometry). With no exception, the patients had severe acquired aplastic anemia. No therapy had been given to the patients at the time of blood sampling. Sequenced: sorted CD4+, CD8+, or CD8+CD57+ T cells (not recorded which) from PBMCs. The clonotype originates from a human donor with aplastic anemia.

The CDR3 DNA sequence: TGTGCCAGTAGTGCCGGGACAGGTCGTCGGGATGGCTACACCTTC. It encodes CASSAGTGRRDGYTF. The V call is TRBV19, the J call TRBJ1-2, with 8 bases matching TRBD1. This CDR3 spans 15 amino acids. Germline V gene sequence: CDR1 LNHDA, CDR2 SQIVND (reference sequence). V lost 5 bases and J lost 6; bases outside the gene matches: 11.